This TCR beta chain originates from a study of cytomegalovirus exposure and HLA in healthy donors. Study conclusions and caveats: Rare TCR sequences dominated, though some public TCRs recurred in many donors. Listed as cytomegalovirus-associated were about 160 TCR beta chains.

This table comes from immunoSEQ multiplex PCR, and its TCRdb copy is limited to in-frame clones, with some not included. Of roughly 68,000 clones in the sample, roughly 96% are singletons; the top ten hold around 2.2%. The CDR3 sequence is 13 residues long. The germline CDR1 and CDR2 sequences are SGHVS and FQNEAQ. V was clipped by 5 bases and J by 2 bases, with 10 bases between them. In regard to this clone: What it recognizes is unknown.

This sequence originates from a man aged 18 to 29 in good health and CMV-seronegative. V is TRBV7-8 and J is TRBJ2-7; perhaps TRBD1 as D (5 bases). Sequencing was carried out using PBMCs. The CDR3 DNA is TGTGCCAGCAGCCTATCGACAGCCTACGAGCAGTACTTC. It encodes CASSLSTAYEQYF. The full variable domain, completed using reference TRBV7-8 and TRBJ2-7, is GAGVSQSPRYKVAKRGQDVALRCDPISGHVSLFWYQQALGQGPEFLTYFQNEAQLDKSGLPSDRFFAERPEGSVSTLKIQRTQQEDSAVYLCASSLSTAYEQYFGPGTRLTVT.